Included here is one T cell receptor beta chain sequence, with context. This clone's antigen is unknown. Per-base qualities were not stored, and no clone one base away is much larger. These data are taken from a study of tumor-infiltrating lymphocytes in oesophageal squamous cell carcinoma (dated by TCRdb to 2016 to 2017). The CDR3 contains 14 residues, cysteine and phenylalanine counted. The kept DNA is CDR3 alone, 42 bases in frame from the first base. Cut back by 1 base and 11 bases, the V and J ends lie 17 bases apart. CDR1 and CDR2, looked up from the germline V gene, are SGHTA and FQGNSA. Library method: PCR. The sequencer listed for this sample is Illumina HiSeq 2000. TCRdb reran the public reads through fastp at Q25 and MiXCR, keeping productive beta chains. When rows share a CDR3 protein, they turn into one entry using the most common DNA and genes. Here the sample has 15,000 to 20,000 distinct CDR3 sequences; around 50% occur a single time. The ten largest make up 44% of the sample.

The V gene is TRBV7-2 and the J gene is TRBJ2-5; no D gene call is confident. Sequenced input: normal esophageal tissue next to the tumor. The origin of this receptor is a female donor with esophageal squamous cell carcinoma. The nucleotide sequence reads TGTGCCAGCAGCTTAGATAGCAGCAACAATGAGCAGTACTTC. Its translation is CASSLDSSNNEQYF.